This T cell receptor beta chain was recovered during a study of T cell responses to AZD1222 COVID-19 vaccine (dated by TCRdb to the early 2020s). Study-level background: A total of just over 230 trial participants underwent TCR sequencing, of whom about 200 had received two doses of AZD1222 and some 26 had received two doses of the MenACWY control vaccine. Trial participants were enrolled by age into subgroups of 18-55, 56-69 and 70-plus years, and around 150, 28 and 57 TCR-sequenced participants, respectively, were included in these subgroups.

From the cysteine up to the phenylalanine, the CDR3 has a length of 12 residues. Kept here is only the CDR3 DNA, which spans 36 bases and is read in frame from base 1. Cut back by 0 bases and 8 bases, the V and J ends lie 7 bases apart. The CDR3 regions of human TCRbeta chains were analyzed by immunosequencing. As for the authors' bioinformatics: Repertoire TCRs were checked for matches against a reference library of SARS-CoV-2-specific TCRs that had been generated using the MIRA antigen-specificity platform. Breadth was defined as the fraction of unique TCRs that were SARS-CoV-2-associated. Depth was defined as the fraction of total T cells that were SARS-CoV-2-associated. Using the MIRA data, each spike-specific TCR was mapped to the spike region that the TCR reacts to and placed in a CD4 or CD8 class. Log10-transformed breadth and depth values were compared by one-way ANOVA with Sidak's multiple comparisons tests. TCRdb provides this immuneACCESS table in a form limited to in-frame rearrangements. Some clones are lacking; in checked studies, under half of them reflect an unresolved V gene, and why the rest are absent is not known. Clone size and V and J calls were adopted from that table, with D and trimming inferred from the DNA. Recorded for this sample are about 140,000 clones; 88% of them occurred a single time. The ten largest clones add up to about 3.4% of the sample.

Findings and caveats that apply to the study as a whole: The 56-69-year group was small, and its depth increase did not reach significance, likely because of low power. Participants were mostly white British and included more females than males, and it was suggested by the authors that clonal diversity may have been underestimated. The vaccine-associated CD4 TCRs covered the entire spike protein, and the dominant responses fell in regions 160-218 and 743-854. Spike-specific TCR breadth and depth rose significantly after two AZD1222 doses compared with day 0 and with MenACWY recipients. No day 14 peak-response samples were available, so repertoires were characterized only after the peak T cell response. Conclusions about previously exposed vaccinees were limited because only five to seven AZD1222 recipients were SARS-CoV-2 seropositive at baseline. Epitopes outside the regions mutated in the B.1.351 and B.1.1.7 variants were reportedly recognized by nearly half of the unique spike-specific TCRs.

A remark on this clone: Its antigen is unknown. Base qualities are not recorded, but no much larger clone differs from it by a single base.

This specimen's time point label, per the study, means: about 28 days (+/-7) after the second vaccine dose. AZD1222 recipients whose second dose came at about 4 weeks and those whose second dose came at about 12 weeks were combined into one group, since spike-specific TCR depth and breadth did not differ between the two schedules. The vaccinee samples were drawn from two UK trials, COV001 and COV002, one of which was a single-blind randomized controlled phase 2/3 trial testing AZD1222 (ChAdOx1 nCoV-19) in healthy adults. Trial participant PBMC samples were collected at day 0 and day 28 after the second dose for TCRbeta chain sequencing.

In this chain, TRBV12-3 or TRBV12-4 is recombined with TRBJ1-2, with the D gene too uncertain to name. This receptor was taken from an adult who received the AZD1222 COVID-19 vaccine. The source was peripheral blood, collected 28 days after the second AZD1222 dose. Read as DNA, the sequence is TGTGCCAGCAGTTTAGCGCTACAGGGCTACACCTTC. It specifies CASSLALQGYTF.